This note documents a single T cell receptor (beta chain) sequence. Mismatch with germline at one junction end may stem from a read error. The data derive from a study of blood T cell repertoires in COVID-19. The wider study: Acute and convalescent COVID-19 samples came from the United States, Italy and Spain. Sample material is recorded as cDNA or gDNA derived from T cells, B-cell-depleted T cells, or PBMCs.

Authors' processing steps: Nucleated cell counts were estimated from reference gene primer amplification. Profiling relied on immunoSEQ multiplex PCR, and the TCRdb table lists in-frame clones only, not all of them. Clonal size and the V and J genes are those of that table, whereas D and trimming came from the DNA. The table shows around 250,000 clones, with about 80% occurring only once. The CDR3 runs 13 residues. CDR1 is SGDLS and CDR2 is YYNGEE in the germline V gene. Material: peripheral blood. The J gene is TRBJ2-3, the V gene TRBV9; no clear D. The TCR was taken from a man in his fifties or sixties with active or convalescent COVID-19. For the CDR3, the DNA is TGTGCCAGCAGTGTAGGAGATACAGATACGCAGTATTTT. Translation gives CASSVGDTDTQYF.